The source of this T cell receptor beta chain is a study of identical twins. Study conclusions and caveats: Twins shared out-of-frame alpha sequences with excess low generation probability.

The germline CDR1 and CDR2 sequences are SNHLY and FYNNEI. The CDR3 runs 9 residues. The ends were cut back, 9 bases at V and 4 bases at J, with 3 bases in the middle. Comments on this clonotype: Its antigen remains unidentified.

TCRdb reanalysed the 5' RACE reads using MiXCR and keeps one entry per CDR3 protein. The sample has 1,800,000 or so distinct CDR3 sequences, roughly a third seen once. The chain is built from TRBV2 and TRBJ2-5; D ambiguous. This receptor was taken from a newborn girl in good health. Sequenced sample: cord blood. CDR3 coding DNA: TGTGCCAGAGGAGAGACCCAGTACTTC. This encodes CARGETQYF. The full variable domain, completed using reference TRBV2 and TRBJ2-5, is EPEVTQTPSHQVTQMGQEVILRCVPISNHLYFYWYRQILGQKVEFLVSFYNNEISEKSEIFDDQFSVERPDGSNFTLKIRSTKLEDSAMYFCARGETQYFGPGTRLLVL.